This T cell receptor (beta chain) was sequenced during a study of cytomegalovirus exposure and HLA in healthy donors. Study background: T cells numbering about 200 million yielded more than 100 million unique TCR beta sequences in an earlier analysis.

Study results and limitations: HLA alleles showed associations with fewer than 20,000 TCR beta sequences in a later analysis, at a 0.05 false discovery rate.

Researchers ran the PCR with 60 Vbeta and 13 Jbeta primers. The protocol was immunoSEQ multiplex PCR, while the TCRdb copy is restricted to in-frame clones and leaves out a portion. Of about 200,000 clones in the sample, roughly 79% were seen once. Trimming took 3 bases from V and 4 from J; bases not matched to a gene: 15. The CDR3 totals 18 residues. Note on this clone: No antigen is known for it.

The genes are TRBV23-1 and TRBJ1-1, with 9 positions matching TRBD1. TRBV23-1 carries the ORF label, with uncertain function. The sequence was collected from a man aged 18 to 35 in good health and CMV-seronegative. The sequencing input was PBMCs. The CDR3: CASSQFSGTGRVATEAFF. The CDR3 nucleotides are TGCGCCAGCAGTCAGTTTTCCGGGACAGGGAGGGTGGCCACTGAAGCTTTCTTT.